The 16 T cell receptor beta chains reported below all come from one sample, sequenced in a study of cytomegalovirus exposure and HLA in healthy donors. 60 Vbeta and 13 Jbeta primers were used in PCR. Clones were sequenced by immunoSEQ multiplex PCR, and TCRdb holds only the in-frame ones, with some missing. The sample has around 61,000 clones; 65% to 80% are singletons. The sample taken for sequencing was PBMCs. The origin of the receptors is a man in his forties in good health and CMV-seropositive.

The chain is built from TRBV15 and TRBJ2-2; D unclear. The CDR3 runs 14 residues. Trimming pared 0 bases from V and 5 bases from J, leaving 7 bases between. Germline lookup yields CDR1 LNHNV and CDR2 YYDKDF (reference sequence). In DNA form, the CDR3 reads TGTGCCACCAGCAGAGATCGAGGAACCGGGGAGCTGTTTTTT. Protein: CATSRDRGTGELFF.

This chain joins TRBV29-1 and TRBJ1-3; 8 bases are shared with TRBD1. Looked up from germline, CDR1 is SQVTM and CDR2 is ANQGSEA. J was trimmed by 7 bases and V by 0 bases; bases with no gene match: 5. The CDR3 sequence is 14 residues long. The CDR3 spells CSVEEGQGPNTIYF. CDR3 nucleotide sequence: TGCAGCGTTGAAGAAGGACAGGGTCCGAACACCATATATTTT.

V and J are TRBV5-1 and TRBJ2-3; D is perhaps TRBD1 (6 bases). CDR3 length: 16 amino acids. The germline V and J ends were trimmed by 4 bases and 3 bases, with 18 bases remaining between them. CDR1 SGHRS and CDR2 YFSETQ come from the germline V gene. The DNA of the CDR3 is TGCGCCAGCAGCACCAGGGGTGGGGTGGGAACAGATACGCAGTATTTT. Translation: CASSTRGGVGTDTQYF. Using reference TRBV5-1 and TRBJ2-3 for the parts outside the CDR3, the full variable domain is KAGVTQTPRYLIKTRGQQVTLSCSPISGHRSVSWYQQTPGQGLQFLFEYFSETQRNKGNFPGRFSGRQFSNSRSEMNVSTLELGDSALYLCASSTRGGVGTDTQYFGPGTRLTVL.

A note on this clone: Other DNA variants within this sample encode the same CDR3. The rearrangement joins TRBV9 to TRBJ2-3, with D uncertain. The CDR3 totals 13 residues. V dropped 0 bases and J dropped 2 bases, with 4 bases sitting between them. Germline loops: CDR1 SGDLS, CDR2 YYNGEE. CDR3 bases: TGTGCCAGCAGCGTAGGAGCCACAGATACGCAGTATTTT. This translates into CASSVGATDTQYF.

This clone occurred once. This chain uses TRBV2 with TRBJ2-4; perhaps TRBD2 as D (6 bases). CDR1 SNHLY and CDR2 FYNNEI come from the germline V gene. V was cut by 2 bases and J by 0 bases, with 14 bases left in between. The CDR3 spans 17 residues. CDR3 DNA: TGTGCCAGCAGTGAAAGGGGTCCGGGACTAGCCAAAAACATTCAGTACTTC. This codes for CASSERGPGLAKNIQYF. The full variable domain, its missing parts supplied by reference TRBV2 and TRBJ2-4, is EPEVTQTPSHQVTQMGQEVILRCVPISNHLYFYWYRQILGQKVEFLVSFYNNEISEKSEIFDDQFSVERPDGSNFTLKIRSTKLEDSAMYFCASSERGPGLAKNIQYFGAGTRLSVL.

The V call is TRBV27, the J call TRBJ2-7, with D possibly being TRBD1 (6 bases). The CDR3 is 15 amino acids. Germline CDR1 reads MNHEY; CDR2 reads SMNVEV (reference sequence). Trimming left V 6 bases short and J 0 bases short, with 15 bases between. CDR3 in DNA: TGTGCCAGCAGCCGTGGGACATCTCCCTCCTACGAGCAGTACTTC. It codes for CASSRGTSPSYEQYF.

The chain is built from TRBV5-4 and TRBJ2-1; 11 bases agree with TRBD2. The trim removed 4 bases at V and 3 bases at J, leaving 6 bases unmatched. The CDR3 contains 16 residues. CDR1 is SGHNT and CDR2 is YYREEE in the germline V gene (reference sequence). CDR3 sequence (DNA): TGTGCCAGCAGCACTAGCGGGAGTCGTTACTACAATGAGCAGTTCTTC. Amino acid sequence: CASSTSGSRYYNEQFF.

This rearrangement joins TRBV5-8 to TRBJ1-4; D gene ambiguous. The CDR3 consists of 15 residues. Between the trimmed V and J ends, which lost 4 bases and 0 bases, there was a span of 10 bases. Germline V gene lookup returns CDR1 SGHTS and CDR2 YDEGEE. CDR3 protein: CASSPLRTTNEKLFF. The CDR3 DNA sequence: TGTGCCAGCAGCCCCCTGAGGACAACTAATGAAAAACTGTTTTTT. Together with reference TRBV5-8 and TRBJ1-4, the CDR3 gives the full variable domain: EAGVTQSPTHLIKTRGQQATLRCSPISGHTSVYWYQQALGLGLQFLLWYDEGEERNRGNFPPRFSGRQFPNYSSELNVNALELEDSALYLCASSPLRTTNEKLFFGSGTQLSVL.

The V call is TRBV7-8, the J call TRBJ1-4, with a weak D call TRBD1 (5 bases). This CDR3 has 17 residues. The germline V gene has CDR1 SGHVS and CDR2 FQNEAQ. V lost 0 bases and J lost 5, with 16 bases in between. The CDR3 spells CASSLAGGTTVNEKLFF. For the CDR3, the DNA is TGTGCCAGCAGCTTAGCGGGGGGGACGACCGTAAATGAAAAACTGTTTTTT.

The chain recombines TRBV6-5 with TRBJ1-6, with 10 bases aligning to TRBD1. The CDR3 is made up of 14 amino acids. J was trimmed by 10 bases and V by 4 bases; bases with no gene match: 4. CDR1 and CDR2 from the germline V gene are MNHEY and SVGAGI. The CDR3 DNA follows: TGTGCCAGCAGTTTGGACAGGGGGGGCTCACCCCTCCACTTT. The encoded protein is CASSLDRGGSPLHF.

This sequence joins TRBV7-9 and TRBJ1-1; 8 bases align to TRBD1. J was trimmed by 5 bases and V by 1 base; bases with no gene match: 12. CDR3 length: 17 residues. CDR1 and CDR2 (germline): SEHNR, FQNEAQ (reference sequence). The CDR3 nucleotides are TGTGCCAGCAGCTTAGGGGCAGGGGGCGGAGGGCGGACTGAAGCTTTCTTT. It translates to CASSLGAGGGGRTEAFF.

This clone was recorded a few times. V gene TRBV9 combines with J gene TRBJ1-5; tentatively, D is TRBD1 (5 bases). V lost 0 bases, J lost 2 bases, and 12 bases lay in between. The CDR3 is 16 residues long. Germline V gene lookup returns CDR1 SGDLS and CDR2 YYNGEE. CDR3 coding DNA: TGTGCCAGCAGCGTAGTCGAGCAGGGCGGCAATCAGCCCCAGCATTTT. This encodes CASSVVEQGGNQPQHF.

This chain joins TRBV27 and TRBJ2-3, with 12 bases aligning to TRBD2. The ends lost 6 bases at V and 4 bases at J; junction bases unmatched: 11. In germline, CDR1 is MNHEY, CDR2 SMNVEV (reference sequence). The CDR3 is 17 residues long. CDR3: CASRPLTSGSTADTQYF. CDR3 in DNA: TGTGCCAGCAGACCCCTGACTAGCGGGAGTACGGCAGATACGCAGTATTTT.

The chain recombines TRBV15 with TRBJ2-7, with D perhaps TRBD1 (5 bases). The CDR3 totals 14 residues. The V gene's germline CDR1 is LNHNV and CDR2 YYDKDF (reference sequence). V was cut by 3 bases and J by 3 bases, with 12 bases left in between. CDR3 bases: TGTGCCACCAGCAGCAGGGTGAGGAACTACGAGCAGTACTTC. It codes for CATSSRVRNYEQYF.

The chain joins TRBV12-5 to TRBJ2-7, with D tentatively TRBD1 (6 bases). The CDR3 runs to 13 residues. V was trimmed by 2 bases and J by 3 bases, leaving 8 bases between them. Looked up from germline, CDR1 is LGHNT and CDR2 is FRNRAP. CDR3 in amino acids: CASGLHRDYEQYF. As DNA, the CDR3 is TGTGCTAGTGGTTTGCACAGGGACTACGAGCAGTACTTC.

The rearrangement uses TRBV30 and TRBJ2-7; D gene unclear. This CDR3 contains 13 residues. Between the trimmed V and J ends, which lost 2 bases and 2 bases, there was a span of 10 bases. Germline CDR1 and CDR2: GTSNPN and SVGIG (reference sequence). This CDR3 reads CAWSSGSPYEQYF. As DNA, the CDR3 is TGTGCCTGGAGTTCCGGGTCCCCCTACGAGCAGTACTTC.